Listed here is a single TCR beta chain. No cognate antigen has been identified for it. Base qualities are not provided; no much larger clone lies one nucleotide away. This entry comes from a study of shared clonotypes between healthy human individuals (dated by TCRdb to the early 2020s). For the wider study: The cohort comprised a couple of women and three men aged 18 to 49 years. For each donor, CD4 naive and CD4 memory were each given three plates, CD8 naive was given two plates, and CD8 memory was given one plate. Blood TCR repertoires of several healthy adults were deeply sequenced to estimate repertoire size and the extent of clonotype sharing between individuals. To increase sequencing depth and limit assay-specific biases, different laboratories used diverse techniques to prepare libraries and sequence TCR repertoires. Leukapheresis yielded between about 0.9 and 9 billion PBMCs per donor.

Using the deep immunoSEQ assay, TCR CDR3 regions were amplified from genomic DNA by multiplex PCR. Extracted genomic DNA from each cell subset was spread evenly across all wells of several immunoSEQ 96-well plates, with each plate serving as a replicate. For sorted subsets, roughly 200 ng of genomic DNA, equivalent to 25,000 to 35,000 T cell genomes, went into each replicate PCR. Purified libraries were measured with a Qubit 3.0 fluorometer, size-checked on a Bioanalyzer 2100, and measured again with the KAPA Library Quantification kit. Every immunoSEQ 96-well plate was sequenced on a separate single-read 150-cycle Illumina NextSeq 550 flow cell. The source study handled its data this way. Because the immunoSEQ output held only junctional sequences and lacked quality scores, the filtering could not match the filtering applied to full-length reads. To assign V/J genes and CDR3, sequences were annotated using PyIR, a Python wrapper for IgBLAST v1.9, with IMGT germline references. Reads with weak V/J assignments (E-value above 1e-6), missing CDR3, stop codons, out-of-frame junctions, or ambiguous translated residues were removed. A V3J clonotype was defined by an identical inferred V gene, J gene, and CDR3 amino acid sequence. To compute the percentage overlap between repertoires, the number of shared unique clonotypes was divided by the size of the smaller repertoire. Three approaches were used to assess repertoire richness: RTK rarefaction, the Chao1 estimator, and Recon v2.1 estimates of unobserved clonotypes. OLGA was used to compute generation probabilities for all TCRbeta clonotypes that the gDNA method yielded from a handful of donors. The table comes from immuneACCESS by way of TCRdb, which keeps in-frame sequences with V and J called. Part of the clones is missing from these tables; in studies checked, under half for an unresolved V gene and the rest for unknown reasons. V, J and clone size reflect that table, while D and trimming were determined from the DNA. The table for this sample lists approximately 530,000 clones; less than 96% of them were counted only once. About 0.064% of the sample rests with the top ten.

Healthy HIV-negative adults with no recently reported acute infections or vaccinations were included as donors. Every donor was a Caucasian adult living in Nashville, Tennessee, USA. CD4+ T cells were enriched through magnetic negative selection, after which naive cells were positively selected on CD45RA and the remaining negative fraction served as the memory subset. Blood was obtained by leukapheresis, after which PBMCs were separated by Ficoll-Histopaque density gradient centrifugation and cryopreserved in liquid nitrogen vapor phase. Analytical flow cytometry was used to check the purity and quantity of every magnetically sorted T cell population. Each sorted fraction had its genomic DNA isolated and then quantified by UV absorbance on a Nanodrop 2000c. Including the terminal cysteine and phenylalanine, the CDR3 comprises 16 residues. Solely the CDR3 DNA is kept, with 48 bases framed from the first base. V is reduced by 3 bases and J by 2 bases, leaving a spacing of 14 bases between them. According to the germline V gene, CDR1 reads SGHRS and CDR2 reads YFSETQ.

Study-level results and caveats: Estimated clonotype richness was generally larger for naive than for memory subsets. Only blood was sampled, and tissue TCR repertoires likely differ from those in blood. Incomplete sequencing was indicated by rarefaction of sorted-subset datasets, despite the large sequencing depth. Across four donors, approximately 5% of naive CD4, 3.5% of naive CD8, about 2% of memory CD4, and approximately 0.42% of memory CD8 clonotypes were shared. The small number of donors limited the genetic and exposure-history diversity represented. Clonotypes shared by all four sorted-subset donors showed higher generation probabilities than non-shared clonotypes. Pairwise subsampling indicated that sequencing depth was expected to affect the degree of clonotype sharing among donors.

This TCR was recovered from a woman aged 30 to 39 in good health. The sample taken for sequencing was naive CD4+ T cells sorted from blood. The sample's cell subset or site label is to be understood as: CD45RA+ positively selected. The sequence is built from TRBV5-1 and TRBJ2-2; 5 matching bases give a weak D call of TRBD2. The encoded CDR3 is CASSSTGLDNTGELFF. The nucleotide sequence reads as follows: TGCGCCAGCAGCTCTACTGGACTGGATAACACCGGGGAGCTGTTTTTT.